The clone carrying this TCR beta chain was counted only a few times. This record belongs to a study of T cells in Graves' hyperthyroidism and ophthalmopathy. RNA transcripts gave rise to amplified TCR beta CDR3 regions. First-round RT-PCR of the TCR CDR3 relied on the HTBI primer set. Via MiXCR, TCRdb re-called the multiplex PCR reads, giving one row per CDR3 protein. The table lists about 500,000 distinct CDR3 sequences, roughly 45% of them singletons. The diagnoses drew upon clinical symptoms, serum thyroxine and TRAb, thyroid ultrasound and orbital computed tomography. The clonotype comes from an adult woman with Graves' disease, either hyperthyroidism or ophthalmopathy (not recorded which). The sample was peripheral blood or thyroid tissue (not recorded which).

The CDR3 DNA reads as TGTGCCATCAGTGATCCCTCGAGGGGAGCGGGATGGTATCGCACCGGGGAGCTGTTTTTT. This translates into CAISDPSRGAGWYRTGELFF. V and J are TRBV10-3 and TRBJ2-2, with TRBD2 identical over 7 bases. Per the germline V gene, CDR1 is ENHRY and CDR2 is SYGVKD. The CDR3 spans 20 residues. V dropped 3 bases and J dropped 4; count of bases not matched to a gene: 20.